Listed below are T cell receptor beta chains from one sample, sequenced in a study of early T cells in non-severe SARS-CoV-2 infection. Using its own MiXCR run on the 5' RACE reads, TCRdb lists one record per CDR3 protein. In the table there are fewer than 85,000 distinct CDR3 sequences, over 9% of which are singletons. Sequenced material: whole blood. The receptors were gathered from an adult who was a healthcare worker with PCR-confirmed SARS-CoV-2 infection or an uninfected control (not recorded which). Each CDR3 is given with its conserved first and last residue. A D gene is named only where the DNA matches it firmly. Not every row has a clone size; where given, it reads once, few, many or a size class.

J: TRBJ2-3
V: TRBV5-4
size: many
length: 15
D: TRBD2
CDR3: CASSSGLAVTDTQYF
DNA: TGTGCCAGCAGCTCGGGACTAGCGGTCACAGATACGCAGTATTTT

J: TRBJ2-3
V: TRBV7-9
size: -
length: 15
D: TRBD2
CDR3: CASTPVGGTTDTQYF
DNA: TGTGCCAGCACCCCCGTCGGGGGGACCACAGATACGCAGTATTTT

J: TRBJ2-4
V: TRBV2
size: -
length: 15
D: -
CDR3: CASSQESGVKNIQYF
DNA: TGTGCCAGCAGCCAAGAGTCAGGGGTCAAAAACATTCAGTACTTC

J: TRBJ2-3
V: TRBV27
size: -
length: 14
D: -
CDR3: CASSLGRSRDTQYF
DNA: TGTGCCAGCAGCCTTGGGCGGTCCAGGGATACGCAGTATTTT

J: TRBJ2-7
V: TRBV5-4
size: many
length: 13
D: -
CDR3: CASSPGATYEQYF
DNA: TGTGCCAGCAGTCCGGGGGCGACCTACGAGCAGTACTTC

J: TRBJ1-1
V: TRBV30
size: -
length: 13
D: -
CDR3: CAWSPNLGTEAFF
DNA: TGTGCCTGGAGCCCTAACCTGGGCACTGAAGCTTTCTTT

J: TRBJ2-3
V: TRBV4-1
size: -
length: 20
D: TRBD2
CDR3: CASSPTPGLAGGSSTDTQYF
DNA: TGCGCCAGCAGCCCCACCCCGGGACTAGCGGGAGGTAGTAGCACAGATACGCAGTATTTT

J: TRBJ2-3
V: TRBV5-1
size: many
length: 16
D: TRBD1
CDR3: CASSRTTGKLTDTQYF
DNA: TGCGCCAGCAGCCGGACGACAGGGAAACTGACAGATACGCAGTATTTT

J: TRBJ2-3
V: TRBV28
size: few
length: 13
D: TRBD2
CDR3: CASRLAATDTQYF
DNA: TGTGCCAGCAGACTAGCGGCCACAGATACGCAGTATTTT

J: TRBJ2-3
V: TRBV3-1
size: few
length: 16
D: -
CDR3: CASSPYTGISSDTQYF
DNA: TGTGCCAGCAGCCCCTATACAGGGATCTCCTCAGATACGCAGTATTTT

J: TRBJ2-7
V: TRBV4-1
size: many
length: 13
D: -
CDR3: CASTGDGSYEQYF
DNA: TGCGCCAGCACTGGGGACGGATCCTACGAGCAGTACTTC

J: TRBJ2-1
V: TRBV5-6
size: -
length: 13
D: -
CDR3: CAGSLWAVNEQFF
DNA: TGTGCCGGCAGCTTGTGGGCTGTCAATGAGCAGTTCTTC

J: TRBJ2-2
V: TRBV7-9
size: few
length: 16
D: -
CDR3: CASSHHKRTNTGELFF
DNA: TGTGCCAGCAGCCATCACAAGCGCACGAACACCGGGGAGCTGTTTTTT

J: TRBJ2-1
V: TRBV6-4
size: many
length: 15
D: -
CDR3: CASSDSPGEANEQFF
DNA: TGTGCCAGCAGTGACTCCCCCGGGGAGGCCAATGAGCAGTTCTTC

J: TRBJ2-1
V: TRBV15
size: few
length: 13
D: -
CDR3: CATTRRPYNEQFF
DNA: TGTGCCACCACAAGGAGGCCCTACAATGAGCAGTTCTTC

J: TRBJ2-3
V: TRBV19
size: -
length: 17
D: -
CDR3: CASSIGGRGVGRDTQYF
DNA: TGTGCCAGTAGTATTGGGGGACGGGGCGTGGGGAGAGATACGCAGTATTTT

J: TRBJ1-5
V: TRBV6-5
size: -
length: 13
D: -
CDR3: CASSYGGGQPQHF
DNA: TGTGCCAGCAGTTACGGGGGGGGACAGCCCCAGCATTTT

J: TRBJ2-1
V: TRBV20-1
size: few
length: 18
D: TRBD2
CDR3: CSARDPAPGLAVYNEQFF
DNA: TGCAGTGCTAGAGACCCAGCGCCGGGACTAGCGGTATACAATGAGCAGTTCTTC

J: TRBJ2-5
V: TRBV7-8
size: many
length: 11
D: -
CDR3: CASSPAGGQYF
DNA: TGTGCCAGCAGCCCCGCTGGCGGGCAGTACTTC

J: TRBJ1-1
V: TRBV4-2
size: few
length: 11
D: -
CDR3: CASSQNTEAFF
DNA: TGTGCCAGCAGCCAGAACACTGAAGCTTTCTTT

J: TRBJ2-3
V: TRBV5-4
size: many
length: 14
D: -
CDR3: CASSLRAATDTQYF
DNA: TGTGCCAGCAGCTTGAGAGCGGCAACAGATACGCAGTATTTT

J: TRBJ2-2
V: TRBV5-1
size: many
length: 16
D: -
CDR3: CASSFSPQGSTGELFF
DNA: TGCGCCAGCAGCTTCTCACCACAGGGTTCCACCGGGGAGCTGTTTTTT

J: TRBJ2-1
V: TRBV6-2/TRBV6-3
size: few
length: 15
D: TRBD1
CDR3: CASSSYYDRDGEQFF
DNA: TGTGCCAGCAGTTCCTATTATGACAGGGACGGTGAGCAGTTCTTC

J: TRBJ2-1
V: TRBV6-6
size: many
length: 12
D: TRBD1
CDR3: CASWDSYNEQFF
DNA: TGTGCCAGCTGGGACAGCTACAATGAGCAGTTCTTC

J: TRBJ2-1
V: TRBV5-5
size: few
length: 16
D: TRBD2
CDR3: CASSPISGSSYNEQFF
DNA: TGTGCCAGCAGCCCGATCAGCGGGAGCTCCTACAATGAGCAGTTCTTC

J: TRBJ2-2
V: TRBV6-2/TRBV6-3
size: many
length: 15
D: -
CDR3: CASSYGTHTTGELFF
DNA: TGTGCCAGCAGTTACGGGACTCATACCACCGGGGAGCTGTTTTTT

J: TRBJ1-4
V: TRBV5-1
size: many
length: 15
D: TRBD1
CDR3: CASSYFDRDNEKLFF
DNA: TGCGCCAGCAGCTATTTCGACAGGGACAATGAAAAACTGTTTTTT

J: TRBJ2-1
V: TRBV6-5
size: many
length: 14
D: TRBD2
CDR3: CASSEGLASNEQFF
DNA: TGTGCCAGCAGTGAGGGACTAGCTTCCAATGAGCAGTTCTTC

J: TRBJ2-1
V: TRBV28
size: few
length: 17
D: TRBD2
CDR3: CASSSPSGRGYYNEQFF
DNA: TGTGCCAGCAGTTCTCCTAGCGGGAGAGGATATTACAATGAGCAGTTCTTC

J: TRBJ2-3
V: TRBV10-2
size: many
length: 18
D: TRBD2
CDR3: CASSESATSGSFADTQYF
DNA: TGCGCCAGCAGTGAGTCCGCGACTAGCGGGAGTTTCGCAGATACGCAGTATTTT

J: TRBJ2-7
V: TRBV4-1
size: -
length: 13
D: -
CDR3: CASSLKTQDEQYF
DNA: TGCGCCAGCAGCCTCAAGACCCAAGACGAGCAGTACTTC

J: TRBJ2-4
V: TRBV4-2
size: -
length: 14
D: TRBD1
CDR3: CASSQATGESIQYF
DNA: TGTGCCAGCAGCCAAGCCACAGGGGAAAGCATTCAGTACTTC

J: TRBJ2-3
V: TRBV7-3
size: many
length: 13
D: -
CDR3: CASSSRGSDTQYF
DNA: TGTGCCAGCAGCTCACGCGGATCAGATACGCAGTATTTT

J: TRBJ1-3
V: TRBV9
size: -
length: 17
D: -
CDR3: CASSVDGRASSGNTIYF
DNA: TGTGCCAGCAGCGTAGATGGAAGGGCCAGCTCTGGAAACACCATATATTTT

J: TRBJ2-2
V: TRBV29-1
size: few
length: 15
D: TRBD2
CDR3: CSVGPGTIYTGELFF
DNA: TGCAGCGTTGGTCCCGGGACTATCTACACCGGGGAGCTGTTTTTT

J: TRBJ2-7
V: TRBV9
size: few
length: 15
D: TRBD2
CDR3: CASSADPGTNYEQYF
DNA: TGTGCCAGCAGCGCAGACCCCGGGACTAACTACGAGCAGTACTTC

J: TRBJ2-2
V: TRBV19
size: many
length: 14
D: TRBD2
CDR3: CASQAGSNTGELFF
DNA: TGTGCCAGCCAAGCGGGGTCGAACACCGGGGAGCTGTTTTTT

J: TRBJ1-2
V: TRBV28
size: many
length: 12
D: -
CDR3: CASTQTNYGYTF
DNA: TGTGCCAGCACCCAGACAAACTATGGCTACACCTTC

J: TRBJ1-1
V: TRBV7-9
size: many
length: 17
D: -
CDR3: CASSPYLETGLNTEAFF
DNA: TGTGCCAGCAGCCCCTACCTTGAGACAGGATTAAACACTGAAGCTTTCTTT

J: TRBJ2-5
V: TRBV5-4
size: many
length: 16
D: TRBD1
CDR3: CASSSSRDRGQETQYF
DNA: TGTGCCAGCAGCTCTAGCCGGGACAGGGGACAAGAGACCCAGTACTTC

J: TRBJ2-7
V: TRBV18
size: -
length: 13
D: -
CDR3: CASANSLTYEQYF
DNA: TGTGCCAGCGCGAACAGCCTGACCTACGAGCAGTACTTC

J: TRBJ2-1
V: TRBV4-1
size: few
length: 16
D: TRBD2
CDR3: CASSQEGLAGSGEQFF
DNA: TGCGCCAGCAGCCAAGAAGGACTAGCGGGATCTGGTGAGCAGTTCTTC

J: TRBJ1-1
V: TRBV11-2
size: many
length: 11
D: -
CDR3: CASSLISEAFF
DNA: TGTGCCAGCAGCTTAATATCTGAAGCTTTCTTT

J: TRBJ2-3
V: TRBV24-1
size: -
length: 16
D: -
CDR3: CATSDPQGFGTDTQYF
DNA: TGTGCCACCAGTGACCCACAGGGTTTTGGAACAGATACGCAGTATTTT

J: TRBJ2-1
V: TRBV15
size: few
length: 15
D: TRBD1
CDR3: CATSRRPGGEAEQFF
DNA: TGTGCCACCAGCAGACGGCCAGGGGGCGAAGCTGAGCAGTTCTTC

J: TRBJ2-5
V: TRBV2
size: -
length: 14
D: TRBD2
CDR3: CASSVAGVGETQYF
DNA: TGTGCCAGCAGTGTAGCGGGAGTAGGAGAGACCCAGTACTTC